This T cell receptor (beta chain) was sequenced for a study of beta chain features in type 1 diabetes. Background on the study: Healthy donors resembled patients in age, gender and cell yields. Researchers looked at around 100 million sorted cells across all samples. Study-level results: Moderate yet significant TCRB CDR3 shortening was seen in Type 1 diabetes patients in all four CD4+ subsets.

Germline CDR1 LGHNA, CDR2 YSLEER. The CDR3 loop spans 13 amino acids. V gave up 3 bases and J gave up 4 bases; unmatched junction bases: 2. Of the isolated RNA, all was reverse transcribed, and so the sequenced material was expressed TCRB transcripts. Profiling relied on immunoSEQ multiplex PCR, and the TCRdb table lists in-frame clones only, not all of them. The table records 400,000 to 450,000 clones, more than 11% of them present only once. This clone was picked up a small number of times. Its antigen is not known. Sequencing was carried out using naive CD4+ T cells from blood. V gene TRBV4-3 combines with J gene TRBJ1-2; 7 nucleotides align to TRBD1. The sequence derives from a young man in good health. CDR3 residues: CASSHTGAYGYTF. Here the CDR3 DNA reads TGCGCCAGCAGCCATACAGGGGCCTATGGCTACACCTTC.